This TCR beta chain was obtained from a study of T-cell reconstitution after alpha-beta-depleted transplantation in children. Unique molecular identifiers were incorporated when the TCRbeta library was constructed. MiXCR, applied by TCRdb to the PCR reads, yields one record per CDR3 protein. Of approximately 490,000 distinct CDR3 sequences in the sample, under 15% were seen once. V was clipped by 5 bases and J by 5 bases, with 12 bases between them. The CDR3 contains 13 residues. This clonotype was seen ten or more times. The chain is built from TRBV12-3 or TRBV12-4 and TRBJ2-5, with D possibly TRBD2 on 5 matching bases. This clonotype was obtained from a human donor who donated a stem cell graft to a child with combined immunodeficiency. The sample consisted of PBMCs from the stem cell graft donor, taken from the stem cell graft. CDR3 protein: CASSAGILETQYF. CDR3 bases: TGTGCCAGCAGTGCCGGGATACTGGAGACCCAGTACTTC.